The rows below give T cell receptor beta chains drawn from one sample of a study of OX40 agonist ivuxolimab in advanced cancers. Generated by immunoSEQ multiplex PCR, the TCRdb table keeps only in-frame clones and is missing some. The sample includes tens of thousands of clones, around 80% seen only once; the top ten take around 4.5%. The sample was CD4+ or CD8+ T cells sorted from blood, taken in a trial of the OX40 agonist ivuxolimab. The source is an adult with an advanced solid tumor such as melanoma, head and neck, liver or kidney cancer. CDR3s include the opening cysteine and the closing phenylalanine or tryptophan. D genes are given only for firm matches. A clone size is listed for some rows: how often the clone was seen (once, few, many), or a class if it is expanded.

TRBV7-9,.,.,TRBJ2-5,CASSFLRLGGTQYF,TGTGCCAGCAGCTTCCTGAGACTAGGTGGGACCCAGTACTTC
TRBV28,TRBD2,.,TRBJ2-3,CASRVAGETDTQYF,TGTGCCAGCAGGGTAGCGGGAGAGACGGATACGCAGTATTTT
TRBV7-2,.,.,TRBJ2-5,CASSSVSQETQYF,TGTGCCAGCAGTAGCGTTAGCCAAGAGACCCAGTACTTC
TRBV7-9,.,once,TRBJ2-5,CASNDPGGETQYF,TGTGCCAGCAACGACCCAGGGGGGGAGACCCAGTACTTC
TRBV29-1,TRBD2,few,TRBJ2-2,CSAQRSGGNTGELFF,TGCAGCGCCCAGAGGAGCGGGGGGAACACCGGGGAGCTGTTTTTT
TRBV7-6,.,.,TRBJ2-1,CASSLAAVKTEQFF,TGTGCCAGCAGCTTAGCAGCCGTAAAGACTGAGCAGTTCTTC
TRBV14,.,.,TRBJ2-7,CASSREGGEQYF,TGTGCCAGCAGCCGCGAAGGGGGCGAGCAGTACTTC
TRBV11-3,.,.,TRBJ2-1,CASSLANNEQFF,TGTGCCAGCAGCTTAGCGAATAATGAGCAGTTCTTC
TRBV5-1,.,once,TRBJ1-4,CASSSSGGSEKLFF,TGCGCCAGCAGCTCGTCGGGGGGCAGTGAAAAACTGTTTTTT
TRBV6-6,.,.,TRBJ1-1,CASSYGAGNTEAFF,TGTGCCAGCAGTTACGGGGCCGGGAACACTGAAGCTTTCTTT
TRBV27,.,few,TRBJ2-7,CASSLLQGNEQYF,TGTGCCAGCAGTTTACTCCAAGGGAACGAGCAGTACTTC
TRBV29-1,TRBD1,.,TRBJ1-2,CSVTQQGFYGYTF,TGCAGCGTTACCCAACAGGGGTTCTATGGCTACACCTTC
TRBV19,TRBD1,.,TRBJ2-1,CASADRAEYNEQFF,TGTGCCAGCGCGGACAGGGCGGAATACAATGAGCAGTTCTTC
TRBV4-3,.,medium-sized,TRBJ1-2,CASSQGMYRLDGYTF,TGCGCCAGCAGCCAAGGGATGTATAGGCTAGATGGCTACACCTTC
TRBV7-9,TRBD1,.,TRBJ2-6,CASRGQAGANVLTF,TGTGCCAGCAGGGGACAGGCTGGGGCCAACGTCCTGACTTTC
TRBV30,.,.,TRBJ1-1,CAWTSHGTEAFF,TGTGCCTGGACATCTCACGGGACTGAAGCTTTCTTT
TRBV11-2,TRBD1,.,TRBJ1-2,CASSETGGHGYTF,TGTGCCAGCAGCGAGACAGGGGGCCATGGCTACACCTTC
TRBV14,TRBD2,.,TRBJ2-7,CASSQPGTSGGHSSYEQYF,TGTGCCAGCAGCCAACCAGGAACTAGCGGGGGCCACAGCTCCTACGAGCAGTACTTC
TRBV18,TRBD2,.,TRBJ2-1,CASSPSIAGGGNEQFF,TGTGCCAGCTCACCATCAATAGCGGGAGGGGGCAATGAGCAGTTCTTC
TRBV18,.,.,TRBJ2-1,CASSRGGGLSDEQFF,TGTGCCAGCTCACGGGGCGGCGGTCTGAGCGATGAGCAGTTCTTC
TRBV5-1,TRBD2,.,TRBJ2-3,CASSFTGTSGRRLTDTQYF,TGCGCCAGCAGCTTTACCGGGACTAGCGGTCGTAGACTCACAGATACGCAGTATTTT
TRBV7-9,.,.,TRBJ1-3,CASSTGLGGNTIYF,TGTGCCAGCAGCACCGGACTGGGTGGAAACACCATATATTTT
TRBV9,.,.,TRBJ1-5,CASSASLTPHRNGNQPQHF,TGTGCCAGCAGCGCCTCCCTGACACCCCACCGGAATGGCAATCAGCCCCAGCATTTT
TRBV7-2,.,.,TRBJ1-2,CASSLARGNVYGYTF,TGTGCCAGCAGCCTCGCCAGGGGTAATGTCTATGGCTACACCTTC
TRBV7-9,TRBD1,.,TRBJ2-7,CASSLSGTDEQYF,TGTGCCAGCAGCTTATCCGGGACAGACGAGCAGTACTTC
TRBV9,.,few,TRBJ1-3,CASSVENSGNTIYF,TGTGCCAGCAGCGTAGAAAACTCTGGAAACACCATATATTTT
TRBV15,.,.,TRBJ1-1,CATSRGNTEAFF,TGTGCCACCAGCAGAGGGAACACGGAAGCTTTCTTT
TRBV6-1,TRBD1,.,TRBJ2-5,CASRPGTVLETQYF,TGTGCCAGCAGGCCCGGGACAGTGCTAGAGACCCAGTACTTC
TRBV7-2,.,.,TRBJ2-5,CASSLGGQETQYF,TGTGCCAGCAGCTTAGGGGGGCAAGAGACCCAGTACTTC
TRBV7-9,TRBD1,.,TRBJ1-4,CASSAFDRGGLLEKLFF,TGTGCCAGCAGCGCATTTGACAGGGGGGGCCTTCTTGAAAAACTGTTTTTT
TRBV11-2,.,.,TRBJ2-7,CASSLKRDRLDAEQYF,TGTGCCAGCAGCTTAAAGCGGGACAGGCTTGACGCCGAGCAGTACTTC
TRBV30,.,.,TRBJ2-5,CAWSVPPGETQYF,TGTGCCTGGAGTGTACCCCCGGGCGAGACCCAGTACTTC
TRBV28,.,.,TRBJ1-2,CASSEGYGQGNYGYTF,TGTGCCAGCAGTGAGGGGTACGGTCAGGGAAACTATGGCTACACCTTC
TRBV7-2,TRBD1,.,TRBJ1-3,CASSSGQGGNTIYF,TGTGCCAGCAGCTCGGGACAGGGAGGAAACACCATATATTTT
TRBV9,.,.,TRBJ2-2,CASSATQASGELFF,TGTGCCAGCAGCGCTACGCAGGCGTCCGGGGAGCTGTTTTTT
TRBV5-6,.,.,TRBJ1-2,CASSVGGAFDGYTF,TGTGCCAGCAGCGTAGGGGGGGCGTTCGATGGCTACACCTTC
TRBV7-2,.,.,TRBJ2-7,CASSVAGTQNAYEQYF,TGTGCCAGCAGCGTGGCCGGGACCCAGAACGCCTACGAGCAGTACTTC